Listed below are T cell receptor beta chains from one sample, sequenced in a study of OX40 agonist ivuxolimab in advanced cancers. Sequencing used immunoSEQ multiplex PCR; TCRdb keeps in-frame clones, though not all of them. The sample shows tens of thousands of clones, roughly 81% of them seen only once. This sample comprised CD4+ or CD8+ T cells sorted from blood, obtained in a trial of the OX40 agonist ivuxolimab. The receptors shown here come from an adult with an advanced solid tumor such as melanoma, head and neck, liver or kidney cancer. Both conserved end residues are part of each CDR3. A D gene is named only where the DNA matches it firmly. Rows give clone size only sometimes, using once, few, many, or a class for an expanded clone.

J gene: TRBJ2-5
D gene: .
clone size: .
V gene: TRBV11-1
CDR3 protein: CASSPQGILETQYF
CDR3 DNA: TGTGCCAGCAGCCCACAGGGTATTCTTGAGACCCAGTACTTC

J gene: TRBJ1-1
D gene: TRBD1
clone size: .
V gene: TRBV19
CDR3 protein: CASELTGGSTEAFF
CDR3 DNA: TGTGCCAGTGAACTTACAGGGGGGAGCACTGAAGCTTTCTTT

J gene: TRBJ2-1
D gene: .
clone size: .
V gene: TRBV7-2
CDR3 protein: CASSPSRSRHNEQFF
CDR3 DNA: TGTGCCAGCAGCCCCTCAAGATCGAGGCACAATGAGCAGTTCTTC

J gene: TRBJ2-1
D gene: TRBD2
clone size: .
V gene: TRBV28
CDR3 protein: CASSFSGSGNEQFF
CDR3 DNA: TGTGCCAGCAGTTTTAGCGGGAGTGGGAATGAGCAGTTCTTC

J gene: TRBJ2-3
D gene: TRBD2
clone size: .
V gene: TRBV13
CDR3 protein: CASSFGLAGAGAQYF
CDR3 DNA: TGTGCCAGCAGCTTTGGGCTAGCGGGCGCGGGAGCGCAGTATTTT

J gene: TRBJ2-5
D gene: .
clone size: .
V gene: TRBV2
CDR3 protein: CASRGGANYPQETQYF
CDR3 DNA: TGTGCCAGCAGAGGGGGGGCGAATTACCCACAAGAGACCCAGTACTTC

J gene: TRBJ2-1
D gene: .
clone size: .
V gene: TRBV5-4
CDR3 protein: CASRGGLPSYNEQFF
CDR3 DNA: TGTGCCAGCAGGGGGGGACTCCCATCCTACAATGAGCAGTTCTTC

J gene: TRBJ2-7
D gene: .
clone size: .
V gene: TRBV6-1
CDR3 protein: CASSFEDRSYEQYF
CDR3 DNA: TGTGCCAGCAGTTTCGAGGACCGCTCCTACGAGCAGTACTTC

J gene: TRBJ2-7
D gene: TRBD1
clone size: .
V gene: TRBV2
CDR3 protein: CASSLDRGGGYEQYF
CDR3 DNA: TGTGCCAGCAGTTTGGACAGGGGAGGCGGCTACGAGCAGTACTTC

J gene: TRBJ1-1
D gene: TRBD1
clone size: .
V gene: TRBV28
CDR3 protein: CALRGRRTEAFF
CDR3 DNA: TGTGCCCTTAGGGGGCGAAGGACTGAAGCTTTCTTT

J gene: TRBJ1-3
D gene: TRBD1
clone size: .
V gene: TRBV10-3
CDR3 protein: CAITRDRALGDGNTIYF
CDR3 DNA: TGTGCCATCACCCGGGACAGGGCCCTAGGAGATGGAAACACCATATATTTT

J gene: TRBJ1-2
D gene: .
clone size: .
V gene: TRBV19
CDR3 protein: CASSMAGSYGYTF
CDR3 DNA: TGTGCCAGTAGTATGGCGGGCAGCTATGGCTACACCTTC

J gene: TRBJ1-5
D gene: .
clone size: .
V gene: TRBV28
CDR3 protein: CASSSLDRRTLNSNQPQHF
CDR3 DNA: TGTGCCAGCAGTTCACTCGATCGAAGAACGCTGAATAGCAATCAGCCCCAGCATTTT

J gene: TRBJ2-5
D gene: TRBD2
clone size: few
V gene: TRBV29-1
CDR3 protein: CSARLAGVQETQYF
CDR3 DNA: TGCAGCGCTAGACTAGCGGGAGTACAAGAGACCCAGTACTTC

J gene: TRBJ1-2
D gene: .
clone size: .
V gene: TRBV27
CDR3 protein: CASSLHQGRTSNGYTF
CDR3 DNA: TGTGCCAGCAGTTTACACCAGGGGCGAACCTCCAATGGCTACACCTTC

J gene: TRBJ1-4
D gene: .
clone size: .
V gene: TRBV21-1
CDR3 protein: CASSKVGNGEKLFF
CDR3 DNA: TGTGCCAGCAGCAAAGTGGGTAATGGTGAAAAACTGTTTTTT

J gene: TRBJ1-4
D gene: .
clone size: .
V gene: TRBV2
CDR3 protein: CASRTPYRLWEKLFF
CDR3 DNA: TGTGCCAGCAGGACCCCCTACAGGCTATGGGAAAAACTGTTTTTT

J gene: TRBJ2-7
D gene: .
clone size: .
V gene: TRBV6-5
CDR3 protein: CASSENRAYEQYF
CDR3 DNA: TGTGCCAGCAGTGAGAACAGGGCCTACGAGCAGTACTTC

J gene: TRBJ1-1
D gene: TRBD1
clone size: .
V gene: TRBV28
CDR3 protein: CASNVPLDRESGTEAFF
CDR3 DNA: TGTGCCAGCAATGTTCCCCTGGACAGGGAGTCGGGCACTGAAGCTTTCTTT

J gene: TRBJ2-3
D gene: .
clone size: .
V gene: TRBV6-6
CDR3 protein: CASSTLRTDTQYF
CDR3 DNA: TGTGCCAGCAGCACCCTACGCACAGATACGCAGTATTTT

J gene: TRBJ2-2
D gene: TRBD1
clone size: .
V gene: TRBV6-1
CDR3 protein: CASRGQGMAGELFF
CDR3 DNA: TGTGCCAGCAGGGGACAGGGTATGGCCGGGGAGCTGTTTTTT

J gene: TRBJ1-6
D gene: TRBD1
clone size: .
V gene: TRBV5-1
CDR3 protein: CASSLGDSGFSPLHF
CDR3 DNA: TGCGCCAGCAGCTTGGGGGACAGCGGCTTTTCACCCCTCCACTTT

J gene: TRBJ2-7
D gene: .
clone size: .
V gene: TRBV18
CDR3 protein: CASSRATASYEQYF
CDR3 DNA: TGTGCCAGCTCACGAGCTACAGCCTCCTACGAGCAGTACTTC

J gene: TRBJ2-5
D gene: .
clone size: .
V gene: TRBV5-1
CDR3 protein: CASSNLGGAPETQYF
CDR3 DNA: TGCGCCAGCAGCAATTTGGGGGGCGCCCCGGAGACCCAGTACTTC

J gene: TRBJ2-2
D gene: .
clone size: .
V gene: TRBV19
CDR3 protein: CASSIGDGNTGELFF
CDR3 DNA: TGTGCCAGTAGTATCGGGGATGGCAACACCGGGGAGCTGTTTTTT

J gene: TRBJ2-6
D gene: TRBD1
clone size: .
V gene: TRBV2
CDR3 protein: CASKRTGSGANVLTF
CDR3 DNA: TGTGCCAGCAAACGGACAGGGTCTGGGGCCAACGTCCTGACTTTC

J gene: TRBJ1-5
D gene: .
clone size: .
V gene: TRBV15
CDR3 protein: CALERELSNQPQHF
CDR3 DNA: TGTGCCCTCGAGAGGGAATTGAGCAATCAGCCCCAGCATTTT

J gene: TRBJ1-4
D gene: TRBD1
clone size: .
V gene: TRBV6-5
CDR3 protein: CASSNSGTGARKLFF
CDR3 DNA: TGTGCCAGCAGTAACTCCGGGACAGGGGCCCGAAAACTGTTTTTT

J gene: TRBJ2-1
D gene: TRBD1
clone size: .
V gene: TRBV6-1
CDR3 protein: CASSGTGGAWDEQFF
CDR3 DNA: TGTGCCAGCAGTGGGACAGGGGGCGCCTGGGATGAGCAGTTCTTC

J gene: TRBJ2-2
D gene: .
clone size: .
V gene: TRBV15
CDR3 protein: CATSRGDLANTGELFF
CDR3 DNA: TGTGCCACCAGCAGAGGAGACCTCGCGAACACCGGGGAGCTGTTTTTT